The rows below give T cell receptor beta chains drawn from one sample of a study of blood T cells in healthy people across ages. Each CDR3 protein is one row after TCRdb ran MiXCR on the 5' RACE reads. The table has approximately 780,000 distinct CDR3 sequences, about a quarter seen once. These data were likewise used in another study, on T cells of mothers and their children.

Material: blood. The receptors were sampled from a boy between 10 and 17 years old in good health. Each CDR3 is given with its conserved first and last residue. A D gene is named only where the DNA matches it firmly. Clone size is stated in some rows and not others, as once, few, many or a class when expanded.

abundance: .
d_gene: .
j_gene: TRBJ1-4
v_gene: TRBV6-2/TRBV6-3
len: 12
CDR3nt: TGTGCCAGCAGGCGGGGTGATGAAAAACTGTTTTTT
CDR3aa: CASRRGDEKLFF

abundance: .
d_gene: .
j_gene: TRBJ2-3
v_gene: TRBV5-6
len: 16
CDR3nt: TGTGCCAGCTGCTCGCCCGATAGCGGAATCACAGATACGCAGTATTTT
CDR3aa: CASCSPDSGITDTQYF

abundance: .
d_gene: TRBD2
j_gene: TRBJ2-3
v_gene: TRBV20-1
len: 16
CDR3nt: TGCAGTGCTAGAGATCCGACTAGCGGGGAGACAGATACGCAGTATTTT
CDR3aa: CSARDPTSGETDTQYF

abundance: .
d_gene: .
j_gene: TRBJ1-1
v_gene: TRBV2
len: 13
CDR3nt: TGTGCCAGCAGTTTGGACGGACGGACTGAAGCTTTCTTT
CDR3aa: CASSLDGRTEAFF

abundance: .
d_gene: .
j_gene: TRBJ1-5
v_gene: TRBV4-1
len: 16
CDR3nt: TGCGCCAGCAGCCAAGAATCAGGGTTTGACAATCAGCCCCAGCATTTT
CDR3aa: CASSQESGFDNQPQHF

abundance: .
d_gene: TRBD2
j_gene: TRBJ2-7
v_gene: TRBV6-5
len: 17
CDR3nt: TGTGCCAGCAGTTATGTCCTAGCGGGGCCTTCGTCCTACGAGCAGTACTTC
CDR3aa: CASSYVLAGPSSYEQYF

abundance: .
d_gene: TRBD1
j_gene: TRBJ1-4
v_gene: TRBV7-9
len: 15
CDR3nt: TGTGCCAGCAGCCTAGACAGGGGAGTGGATGAAAAACTGTTTTTT
CDR3aa: CASSLDRGVDEKLFF

abundance: few
d_gene: .
j_gene: TRBJ1-4
v_gene: TRBV20-1
len: 11
CDR3nt: TGCAGTGCTAGGGTGACCGAAAAACTGTTTTTT
CDR3aa: CSARVTEKLFF

abundance: .
d_gene: TRBD1
j_gene: TRBJ2-7
v_gene: TRBV20-1
len: 13
CDR3nt: TGCAGTGCGCGCCGGGACAGGGACTACGAGCAGTACTTC
CDR3aa: CSARRDRDYEQYF

abundance: .
d_gene: TRBD1
j_gene: TRBJ1-5
v_gene: TRBV12-3/TRBV12-4
len: 15
CDR3nt: TGTGCCAGCAGTCCACCTACAGGGGGCAATCAGCCCCAGCATTTT
CDR3aa: CASSPPTGGNQPQHF

abundance: .
d_gene: .
j_gene: TRBJ1-1
v_gene: TRBV12-3/TRBV12-4
len: 17
CDR3nt: TGTGCCAGCAGTACCCCGGGGGTTACATGGGTGAACACTGAAGCTTTCTTT
CDR3aa: CASSTPGVTWVNTEAFF

abundance: .
d_gene: .
j_gene: TRBJ2-7
v_gene: TRBV5-1
len: 14
CDR3nt: TGCGCCAGCAGCTTGTTGGAACAGACCTACGAGCAGTACTTC
CDR3aa: CASSLLEQTYEQYF

abundance: few
d_gene: TRBD1
j_gene: TRBJ2-1
v_gene: TRBV25-1
len: 15
CDR3nt: TGTGCCAGCAGTGAATCGGGACAGCTCTACAATGAGCAGTTCTTC
CDR3aa: CASSESGQLYNEQFF

abundance: .
d_gene: TRBD2
j_gene: TRBJ2-7
v_gene: TRBV6-5
len: 14
CDR3nt: TGTGCCAGCAGTTCCGGGACTAGCCTCTACGAGCAGTACTTC
CDR3aa: CASSSGTSLYEQYF

abundance: .
d_gene: TRBD1
j_gene: TRBJ2-7
v_gene: TRBV24-1
len: 13
CDR3nt: TGTGCCCCCGGCACAGGGGAACACTACGAGCAGTACTTC
CDR3aa: CAPGTGEHYEQYF

abundance: few
d_gene: .
j_gene: TRBJ2-2
v_gene: TRBV20-1
len: 13
CDR3nt: TGCAGTGCTAGAACCCCGGGGGCCGGGGAGCTGTTTTTT
CDR3aa: CSARTPGAGELFF

abundance: few
d_gene: TRBD2
j_gene: TRBJ2-7
v_gene: TRBV5-1
len: 18
CDR3nt: TGCGCCAGCAAGTTGGACGGTGAACTAGCGGGGGATCCCTACGAGCAGTACTTC
CDR3aa: CASKLDGELAGDPYEQYF

abundance: few
d_gene: .
j_gene: TRBJ2-5
v_gene: TRBV9
len: 13
CDR3nt: TGTGCCAGCAGCGAGACGTTACAAGAGACCCAGTACTTC
CDR3aa: CASSETLQETQYF

abundance: .
d_gene: .
j_gene: TRBJ2-4
v_gene: TRBV12-3/TRBV12-4
len: 17
CDR3nt: TGTGCCAGCAGGGCCCCGGGACAAGCCGGAGCCAAAAACATTCAGTACTTC
CDR3aa: CASRAPGQAGAKNIQYF

abundance: .
d_gene: TRBD1
j_gene: TRBJ2-2
v_gene: TRBV5-5
len: 16
CDR3nt: TGTGCCAGCAGCGCACTAGGGGGCGCGAACACCGGGGAGCTGTTTTTT
CDR3aa: CASSALGGANTGELFF

abundance: few
d_gene: TRBD1
j_gene: TRBJ1-2
v_gene: TRBV5-1
len: 16
CDR3nt: TGCGCCAGCAGCCCGGGGACAGGGGGCTTTAACTATGGCTACACCTTC
CDR3aa: CASSPGTGGFNYGYTF

abundance: many
d_gene: TRBD1
j_gene: TRBJ1-1
v_gene: TRBV12-3/TRBV12-4
len: 15
CDR3nt: TGTGCCAGCATGCTATTACAGGGGGCTCGGGCTGAAGCTTTCTTT
CDR3aa: CASMLLQGARAEAFF

abundance: .
d_gene: TRBD1
j_gene: TRBJ1-4
v_gene: TRBV11-2
len: 14
CDR3nt: TGTGCCAGCAGCAATCGACAGGGTCGGGAAAAACTGTTTTTT
CDR3aa: CASSNRQGREKLFF

abundance: .
d_gene: .
j_gene: TRBJ1-3
v_gene: TRBV7-9
len: 14
CDR3nt: TGTGCCAGCAGCTTATTTGGTGCGGGAAACACCATATATTTT
CDR3aa: CASSLFGAGNTIYF

abundance: few
d_gene: TRBD1
j_gene: TRBJ1-6
v_gene: TRBV20-1
len: 17
CDR3nt: TGCAGTGCGGCCCGGGACAGGGACTTCTCCTATAATTCACCCCTCCACTTT
CDR3aa: CSAARDRDFSYNSPLHF

abundance: few
d_gene: .
j_gene: TRBJ2-7
v_gene: TRBV4-2
len: 16
CDR3nt: TGTGCCAGCAGCCAAGCCTCCCAACTCCCAGCCTACGAGCAGTACTTC
CDR3aa: CASSQASQLPAYEQYF